Below, 23 T cell receptor beta chains from the same sample are listed, as sequenced in a study of CD8+ T cells in alopecia areata. Sorting of pooled cutaneous lymph node cells used CD4, CD8alpha, NKG2D, NKG2ACE and other markers. Following RNA extraction, reverse transcription yielded cDNA that acted as the sequencing template. Clones were read by immunoSEQ multiplex PCR, and TCRdb kept only the in-frame ones, dropping some. Observed are approximately 300,000 clones, no singletons, with the top ten taking 1.2%. The sequencing input was CD4+ T cells sorted from a lymph node. The origin of the receptors is a C3H/HeJ mouse with alopecia areata. Mice of this strain are of MHC haplotype H2-k.

In the case of this clone: Gene labels here are mouse ones. The read ends 4 residues early relative to the CDR3; the germline J gene fills the gap. V usage is TRBV13-1 and J usage is TRBJ2-5, with TRBD1 as a possible D gene (5 bases). Germline CDR1 and CDR2: NSHNY and SYGAGN. V lost 5 bases, J lost 3 bases, and 13 bases lay in between. The CDR3 is 14 amino acids. The CDR3 loop reads CASSLDRKQDTQYF. The CDR3 bases that were read are TGTGCCAGCAGCCTTGACAGAAAACAAGAC.

Details on this clone: The gene names here belong to mouse. The read falls 4 residues short of the CDR3 end, and the missing part is taken from the germline J gene. The gene calls are TRBV17 and TRBJ1-1, with D maybe TRBD1 (6 bases). The CDR3 runs 15 residues. Germline CDR1 reads MNHDT; CDR2 reads YYDKIL. Trimming pared 0 bases from V and 3 bases from J, leaving 11 bases between. Partial CDR3 DNA: TGTGCTAGCAGTAGAGAGGGGGGGCGAGACACA. It specifies CASSREGGRDT. The entire CDR3 protein reads CASSREGGRDTEVFF.

About this clone itself: The germline and genes are mouse ones. The read stops 3 residues short of the end of the CDR3; the missing end is completed from the germline J gene. The chain combines TRBV19 with TRBJ1-6, with D possibly matching TRBD1 (5 bases). TRBJ1-6 qualifies as an ORF whose function is uncertain. CDR1 is FNHDT and CDR2 is SITEND in the germline V gene (reference sequence). V lost 4 bases, J lost 1 base, and 12 bases lay in between. The CDR3 is 16 residues long. CDR3 bases read: TGTGCCAGCAGTCCCAGGGCACCATCCTATAATTCGCCC. Amino acid sequence: CASSPRAPSYNSP. The complete CDR3 protein is CASSPRAPSYNSPLYF.

As for this clone: All gene names here are mouse names. Read sequence stops 4 residues before the CDR3 end, and the germline J gene provides the missing end. This chain connects TRBV31 to TRBJ2-5; tentative D call: TRBD2 (6 bases). CDR1 GKSSPN and CDR2 SITVG come from the germline V gene. The V end was cut by 2 bases, the J end by 2 bases, with 11 bases between. This CDR3 comprises 14 residues. CDR3 DNA, as far as it was read: TGTGCCTGGAGTTACCTGGGGACCCAAGAC. It translates to CAWSYLGTQD. The full-length CDR3 reads as CAWSYLGTQDTQYF.

Only a few counts were recorded for this clone. The gene names given are mouse names. The CDR3 extends 4 residues past the end of the read, so its final part is completed from the germline J gene. This chain joins TRBV1 and TRBJ2-3; D may be TRBD1 (6 bases). Germline V gene lookup returns CDR1 NSQYPW and CDR2 LRSPGD (reference sequence). Deletions cut 4 bases from V and 0 bases from J, with 11 bases between. The CDR3 loop spans 15 amino acids. The CDR3 DNA, read in part, is TGCACCTGCAGTGTACAGGGCCTTAGTGCAGAA. This translates into CTCSVQGLSAE. In full, the CDR3 is CTCSVQGLSAETLYF.

For this clone: A much larger clone lies a single base off, so this may be a read error. Mouse germline and gene names are used. Read sequence stops 4 residues before the CDR3 end, and the germline J gene provides the missing end. V is TRBV14 and J is TRBJ1-1; a possible D gene is TRBD1 (6 bases). The CDR3 totals 13 residues. The germline V gene encodes CDR1 SGHDT and CDR2 FRDEAV. With 4 bases removed from V and 2 bases from J, the gap between germline ends came to 9 bases. Partial CDR3 DNA: TGTGCCAGCAGTCCGGGACATAACACA. It encodes CASSPGHNT. From start to end, the CDR3 is CASSPGHNTEVFF.

To note about this clone: Gene and germline names: mouse. The read ends 4 residues before the CDR3 terminus; that terminus is restored from the germline J gene. The chain employs TRBV19 and TRBJ1-1; the D is unclear. Germline V gives CDR1 FNHDT, CDR2 SITEND (reference sequence). Trimming removed 2 bases at V and 0 bases at J, with 8 bases between. This CDR3 has 14 residues. This CDR3 is CASSIPSSNTEVFF. The DNA read from the CDR3 is TGTGCCAGCAGTATTCCCAGTTCAAACACA.

Concerning this clone itself: Gene names follow the mouse nomenclature. The read stops 4 residues short of the end of the CDR3; the missing end is completed from the germline J gene. Other DNA sequences of this sample code for an identical CDR3. The chain recombines TRBV31 with TRBJ2-7; TRBD1 is a possible D gene (7 bases). Deletions cut 0 bases from V and 0 bases from J, with 9 bases between. The CDR3 consists of 14 residues. CDR1 is GKSSPN and CDR2 is SITVG in the germline V gene. The DNA read from the CDR3 is TGTGCCTGGAGTCTAGGGGGCAGCTCCTAT. This translates into CAWSLGGSSY. The whole CDR3 region reads CAWSLGGSSYEQYF.

In its sample, this clone was seen a few times. The genes and germline here are from mouse. The read is 4 residues too short to cover the CDR3 end, so that end is filled in from the germline J gene. The genes are TRBV1 and TRBJ2-5, with 12 bases aligning to TRBD2. The CDR3 is made up of 16 amino acids. Germline V gene data show CDR1 as NSQYPW and CDR2 as LRSPGD (reference sequence). Trimming took 4 bases from V and 2 from J; bases not matched to a gene: 4. The CDR3 loop is CTCSGRDWGAQDTQYF. Partial CDR3 DNA: TGCACCTGCAGTGGCCGGGACTGGGGGGCCCAAGAC.

This clone was counted ten times or more. Genes and germline come from the mouse. The read stops 4 residues short of the end of the CDR3; the missing end is completed from the germline J gene. The chain joins TRBV1 to TRBJ1-1; D uncertain. The CDR3 consists of 10 residues. CDR1 is NSQYPW, CDR2 LRSPGD, per germline (reference sequence). CDR3 bases read: TGCACCTGCAGTGCAGGA. Translation: CTCSAG. The whole CDR3 sequence reads CTCSAGEVFF.

This clone was counted only a few times. The gene symbols are mouse symbols. The sequence runs out 4 residues before the end of the CDR3; the remainder is reconstructed from the germline J gene. The chain has TRBV16 and TRBJ2-4; TRBD1 matches at 8 bases. The CDR3 extends over 17 amino acids. CDR1 SGHSA and CDR2 FRNQAP come from the germline V gene. Germline trimming cut 0 bases from V and 1 base from J; bases unmatched to any gene: 6. Here the CDR3 reads CASSLDPDREGQNTLYF. Incomplete CDR3 DNA: TGTGCAAGCAGCTTAGATCCGGACAGGGAGGGTCAAAAC.

Regarding this clone: Any gene name here is a mouse gene name. The read terminates 3 residues ahead of where the CDR3 ends, so the germline J gene completes it. Other DNA sequences in this sample translate to the same CDR3. The chain links TRBV31 to TRBJ1-6, with D maybe TRBD1 (5 bases). TRBJ1-6 belongs to the ORF category, with a function that is uncertain. V lost 0 bases to trimming and J lost 9 bases, with 6 bases between them. Per the germline V gene, CDR1 is GKSSPN and CDR2 is SITVG. This CDR3 contains 12 residues. CDR3 in amino acids: CAWSLRGSPLYF. The sequenced CDR3 bases are TGTGCCTGGAGTCTAAGGGGTTCGCCC.

Turning to this clone: Here the gene names and germline are mouse. Read coverage stops 4 residues before the CDR3 terminus; the germline J gene supplies the remainder. The V gene is TRBV1, the J gene TRBJ2-2; possibly TRBD2 for D (6 bases). CDR3 length equals 13 residues. CDR1 is NSQYPW, CDR2 LRSPGD, per germline (reference sequence). The CDR3 loop is CTCSVGLLGQLYF. The sequenced part of the CDR3 DNA is TGCACCTGCAGTGTGGGACTTCTCGGG.

This clone was counted a few times. The gene names given are mouse names. With the read ending 4 residues before the CDR3 end, the germline J gene is used to fill in that end. The chain is built from TRBV13-1 and TRBJ2-3; the match to TRBD1 covers 10 bases. This CDR3 region has 14 residues. The junction had 0 bases not matched to a gene; V was cut back by 5 bases and J by 0 bases. The germline gives CDR1 NSHNY, CDR2 SYGAGN. CDR3 DNA, as far as it was read: TGTGCCAGCAGGGGACAGGGGAGTGCAGAA. The encoded protein is CASRGQGSAE. The entire CDR3 sequence reads CASRGQGSAETLYF.

This clone has just a few counts. Gene labels here are mouse ones. The missing CDR3 end, 4 residues past where the read stops, is filled in from the germline J gene. The genes are TRBV1 and TRBJ2-1; TRBD2 aligns across 12 bases. The V gene end was trimmed by 2 bases and the J gene end by 6 bases; junction bases not matched to a gene: 8. The CDR3 length is 17 residues. The germline gives CDR1 NSQYPW, CDR2 LRSPGD (reference sequence). The CDR3 bases that were read are TGCACCTGCAGTGCAAGACTGGGGGGGCGGGTTGGTGCT. Translation gives CTCSARLGGRVGA. The CDR3 reads in full as CTCSARLGGRVGAEQFF.

Concerning this clone: Gene names refer to mouse genes. The read halts 4 residues ahead of the CDR3 end, with the missing end drawn from the germline J gene. The rearrangement uses TRBV13-1 and TRBJ2-1, with TRBD2 matching over 14 bases. The CDR3 is made up of 18 amino acids. V gave up 4 bases and J gave up 0 bases; unmatched junction bases: 6. Germline lookup yields CDR1 NSHNY and CDR2 SYGAGN. The CDR3 here is CASSPRDWGGPNYAEQFF. The part of the CDR3 DNA that was read is TGTGCCAGCAGTCCCCGGGACTGGGGGGGCCCTAACTATGCT.

Turning to this clone: The genes and germline here are from mouse. The read terminates 4 residues ahead of where the CDR3 ends, so the germline J gene completes it. The V gene is TRBV13-1, the J gene TRBJ2-3; 8 bases map to TRBD2. The CDR3 covers 13 residues. Germline CDR1 is NSHNY and CDR2 is SYGAGN. CDR3 amino acids: CASSQGTGETLYF. CDR3 DNA, as far as it was read: TGTGCCAGCAGTCAGGGGACTGGAGAA.

Only a few counts were recorded for this clone. The listed genes are named as in mouse. The read ends 4 residues before the CDR3 terminus; that terminus is restored from the germline J gene. V and J are TRBV29 and TRBJ2-7, with D perhaps matching TRBD1 (6 bases). This CDR3 comprises 14 residues. Deletions cut 5 bases from V and 0 bases from J, with 11 bases between. Germline CDR1 is MSHET and CDR2 is SYDVDS. The CDR3 DNA, read in part, is TGTGCTAGCAGTCAGACAGGACTCTCCTAT. Translated, it gives CASSQTGLSY. The CDR3 reads in full as CASSQTGLSYEQYF.

This clone has just a few counts. Genes here carry mouse names. Read coverage stops 4 residues before the CDR3 terminus; the germline J gene supplies the remainder. Additional DNA sequences in this sample encode the identical CDR3. This rearrangement joins TRBV1 to TRBJ1-1; D gene uncertain. The CDR3 sequence is 13 residues long. V was trimmed by 4 bases and J by 1 base, leaving 7 bases between them. Germline lookup yields CDR1 NSQYPW and CDR2 LRSPGD (reference sequence). The CDR3: CTCSGQANTEVFF. The CDR3 DNA, read in part, is TGCACCTGCAGTGGGCAGGCGAACACA. The full variable domain, completed using reference TRBV1 and TRBJ1-1, is VTLLEQNPRWRLVPRGQAVNLRCILKNSQYPWMSWYQQDLQKQLQWLFTLRSPGDKEVKSLPGADYLATRVTDTELRLQVANMSQGRTLYCTCSGQANTEVFFGKGTRLTVV.

A few counts support this clone. Genes and germline are mouse. The read ends 4 residues before the CDR3 terminus; that terminus is restored from the germline J gene. This sequence joins TRBV5 and TRBJ1-2, with 7 bases identical to TRBD1. CDR3 length: 14 residues. Germline V gene data show CDR1 as LGHNA and CDR2 as YNLKQL (reference sequence). Trimming removed 4 bases from V and 3 bases from J; junction bases left unmatched: 5. CDR3 amino acids: CASSPEGADSDYTF. Incomplete CDR3 DNA: TGTGCCAGCAGCCCAGAGGGGGCGGACTCC.

About this clone itself: Gene names refer to mouse genes. The CDR3 extends 4 residues past the end of the read, so its final part is completed from the germline J gene. The rearrangement joins TRBV13-3 to TRBJ2-3; 8 nucleotides agree with TRBD1. The CDR3 totals 15 residues. Unmatched junction bases numbered 8, after V lost 5 bases and J lost 3 bases. Germline loops: CDR1 NNHDY, CDR2 SYVADS. Partial CDR3 DNA: TGTGCCAGCAGATCGACAGGGGATGGGGCAGAA. As protein: CASRSTGDGAE. The CDR3 as a whole reads CASRSTGDGAETLYF.

This clone showed up just a few times. Gene names denote mouse genes. The observed sequence ends 4 residues before the CDR3 terminus, with the missing tail filled in from the germline J gene. This chain joins TRBV13-1 and TRBJ1-1, with D hard to call. Germline V lookup: CDR1 NSHNY, CDR2 SYGAGN. V lost 0 bases and J 0 bases, leaving 3 bases between the germline ends. The CDR3 is 13 residues long. This CDR3 reads CASSDDANTEVFF. CDR3 bases read: TGTGCCAGCAGTGATGATGCAAACACA.

Remarks on this clone: Gene names denote mouse genes. The read finishes 4 residues shy of the CDR3 end, and the germline J gene is used to complete it. This chain connects TRBV31 to TRBJ1-2, with D perhaps matching TRBD1 (5 bases). The CDR3 runs 13 residues. Germline V lookup: CDR1 GKSSPN, CDR2 SITVG. The V end was cut by 5 bases, the J end by 4 bases, with 14 bases between. CDR3 sequence reads: CAWEHRKGSDYTF. The part of the CDR3 DNA that was read is TGTGCCTGGGAGCACAGGAAGGGCTCC.